The 32 T cell receptor beta chains listed next were all sequenced from one sample in a study of T-cell reconstitution after alpha-beta-depleted transplantation in children. As it was prepared, the TCRbeta library received unique molecular identifiers. TCRdb recomputed calls from the PCR reads with MiXCR, one row per CDR3 protein. The sample has around 800,000 distinct CDR3 sequences; under 20% are singletons. Material: PBMCs, mostly from graft donor cells, obtained 360 days after TCRalphabeta/CD19-depleted stem cell transplant. These receptors were obtained from a male patient younger than 18 who had a stem cell transplant for acute lymphoblastic leukemia, so the T cells may come from the graft donor.

The CDR3 loop is CSAHPLGKHYNEQFF. For the CDR3, the DNA is TGCAGTGCTCACCCCTTAGGGAAACACTACAATGAGCAGTTCTTC. The gene calls are TRBV20-1 and TRBJ2-1; unclear D gene. The CDR3 contains 15 residues. V shed 5 bases and J shed 3 bases, with 17 bases lying between them. Germline V gene lookup returns CDR1 DFQATT and CDR2 SNEGSKA (reference sequence).

This clonotype was seen only a few times. The V call is TRBV10-3, the J call TRBJ2-2; D uncertain. V was pared by 5 bases and J by 2 bases, with 12 bases between. In germline, CDR1 is ENHRY, CDR2 SYGVKD. The CDR3 is 15 amino acids. The DNA for the CDR3 is TGTGCCATCAGTAGTCAAAAGATTAACACCGGGGAGCTGTTTTTT. Protein product: CAISSQKINTGELFF.

This clonotype came up a few times. The chain recombines TRBV6-6 with TRBJ1-1; the match to TRBD1 covers 7 bases. This CDR3 is built from 13 residues. Looked up from germline, CDR1 is MNHNY and CDR2 is SVGAGI (reference sequence). V lost 8 bases, J lost 4 bases, and 7 bases stayed unmatched. The CDR3, as DNA: TGTGCCAGCGGCGCAGGGGGGGGCACTGAAGCTTTCTTT. Its translation: CASGAGGGTEAFF.

This clonotype was seen a few times. The gene calls are TRBV5-1 and TRBJ2-1, with D possibly matching TRBD2 (5 bases). V was shortened by 2 bases and J by 2 bases, with 20 bases between the two germline ends. Germline CDR1 reads SGHRS; CDR2 reads YFSETQ. This CDR3 is 18 amino acids long. CDR3 nucleotides: TGCGCCAGCAGCTTAGCGTCCGGGGTCCACGATACCTACAATGAGCAGTTCTTC. This sequence encodes CASSLASGVHDTYNEQFF.

V usage is TRBV9 and J usage is TRBJ2-7; D perhaps matches TRBD2 (6 bases). This CDR3 contains 15 residues. With 4 bases removed from V and 0 bases from J, the gap between germline ends came to 14 bases. Germline V lookup: CDR1 SGDLS, CDR2 YYNGEE. CDR3 sequence (DNA): TGTGCCAGCAGCCAAAATTACGGGAGCTCCTACGAGCAGTACTTC. Residues: CASSQNYGSSYEQYF.

The chain has TRBV5-6 and TRBJ2-2, with 10 bases identical to TRBD2. The germline gives CDR1 SGHDT, CDR2 YYEEEE. J lost 9 bases, V lost 0 bases, and 11 bases had no gene match. CDR3 length equals 17 residues. This chain's CDR3 is CASSLDTSGIVHRELFF. CDR3 DNA: TGTGCCAGCAGCTTGGACACTAGCGGGATAGTTCACCGGGAGCTGTTTTTT.

This clonotype appeared a few times. The chain is built from TRBV7-9 and TRBJ2-7, with 9 bases lining up with TRBD2. Germline V gene lookup returns CDR1 SEHNR and CDR2 FQNEAQ (reference sequence). The CDR3 length is 15 residues. Unmatched junction bases numbered 8, after V lost 5 bases and J lost 3 bases. Here the CDR3 reads CASSPRLAAIYEQYF. DNA for the CDR3: TGTGCCAGCAGCCCCAGACTAGCGGCGATCTACGAGCAGTACTTC.

This clonotype has a handful of counts. This chain's CDR3 is CSAGLASFTDTQYF. The CDR3, as DNA: TGCAGTGCTGGACTCGCCAGTTTCACAGATACGCAGTATTTT. The chain combines TRBV20-1 with TRBJ2-3; D is possibly TRBD2 (5 bases). The germline V and J ends were trimmed by 5 bases and 2 bases, with 14 bases remaining between them. The germline CDR1 and CDR2 sequences are DFQATT and SNEGSKA (reference sequence). The CDR3 consists of 14 residues.

This clonotype occurred many times. The J gene is TRBJ2-1, the V gene TRBV4-1; 10 bases agree with TRBD1. J gave up 5 bases and V 3 bases, and 7 bases lay outside the gene matches. Germline V gene lookup returns CDR1 MGHRA and CDR2 YSYEKL. The CDR3 has 16 residues. CDR3 region: CASSQSGTGVDNEQFF. For the CDR3, the DNA is TGCGCCAGCAGCCAGAGCGGGACAGGGGTTGACAATGAGCAGTTCTTC.

Only a few counts were recorded for this clonotype. The chain couples TRBV5-1 to TRBJ1-2; 7 bases match TRBD1. CDR3 size: 15 residues. Trimming took 0 bases from V and 4 from J; bases not matched to a gene: 6. Germline CDR1 reads SGHRS; CDR2 reads YFSETQ. The CDR3 here is CASSLATQGLYGYTF. CDR3 coding DNA: TGCGCCAGCAGCTTGGCCACACAGGGGCTCTATGGCTACACCTTC.

The chain combines TRBV20-1 with TRBJ2-7; unclear D gene. The germline V and J ends were trimmed by 3 bases and 2 bases, with 8 bases remaining between them. The CDR3 is made up of 12 amino acids. Germline CDR1 is DFQATT and CDR2 is SNEGSKA (reference sequence). CDR3 loop: CSASMRTYEQYF. The DNA for the CDR3 is TGCAGTGCTAGCATGAGAACCTACGAGCAGTACTTC.

In its sample, this clonotype was seen a few times. As DNA, the CDR3 is TGCGCCAGCAGCTTGGCACTAGCGGTGACGGACGAGCAGTACTTC. Translated, it gives CASSLALAVTDEQYF. This sequence joins TRBV5-1 and TRBJ2-7; TRBD2 agrees at 8 bases. This CDR3 region has 15 residues. Per germline, CDR1 SGHRS and CDR2 YFSETQ. Trimming at V came to 0 bases and at J to 5 bases, leaving 7 bases not matched to a gene.

This clonotype was seen repeatedly, ten times or more. This rearrangement joins TRBV20-1 to TRBJ2-1; the D gene is possibly TRBD2 (5 bases). The CDR3 covers 11 residues. Trimming took 3 bases from V and 7 from J, leaving 7 bases between them. CDR1 is DFQATT and CDR2 is SNEGSKA in the germline V gene (reference sequence). This CDR3 reads CSASGKNEQFF. The CDR3, as DNA: TGCAGTGCTAGCGGGAAGAATGAGCAGTTCTTC.

This clonotype has a handful of counts. The CDR3 bases are TGTGCCACCCGATCGGACGGGTTCACCGGGGAGCTGTTTTTT. It is translated as CATRSDGFTGELFF. The rearrangement links TRBV24-1 to TRBJ2-2; no firm D call. The CDR3 is 14 amino acids. V was pared by 9 bases and J by 4 bases, with 14 bases between. Germline CDR1 and CDR2: KGHDR and SFDVKD.

This clonotype was counted between two and nine times. The chain joins TRBV20-1 to TRBJ2-4, with D perhaps matching TRBD1 (5 bases). The CDR3 sequence is 12 residues long. The germline V gene encodes CDR1 DFQATT and CDR2 SNEGSKA (reference sequence). V lost 3 bases, J lost 7 bases, and 10 bases lay in between. This CDR3 reads CSARQGTNIQYF. CDR3 in DNA: TGCAGTGCTAGGCAGGGTACGAACATTCAGTACTTC.

This rearrangement joins TRBV20-1 to TRBJ2-7; 7 positions match TRBD2. Germline-derived CDR1 and CDR2 are DFQATT and SNEGSKA (reference sequence). The CDR3 has 14 residues. CDR3 sequence reads: CRWGLSRERGEQYF. The CDR3 region has the DNA TGCAGATGGGGATTGTCTCGGGAGCGGGGCGAGCAGTACTTC.

This clonotype showed up just a few times. The chain combines TRBV6-1 with TRBJ1-4; D is unresolved. Per germline, CDR1 MNHNS and CDR2 SASEGT. The CDR3 has 18 amino acids. V lost 5 bases to trimming and J lost 4 bases, with 23 bases between them. The CDR3 loop reads CASSLRVWRRVDNEKLFF. The DNA of the CDR3 is TGTGCCAGCAGTCTCCGAGTGTGGCGCCGGGTCGATAATGAAAAACTGTTTTTT.

J is TRBJ1-1 and V is TRBV9; TRBD1 matches 7 bases. Trimming at V came to 4 bases and at J to 0 bases, leaving 3 bases not matched to a gene. The CDR3 loop spans 14 amino acids. Germline V gene sequence: CDR1 SGDLS, CDR2 YYNGEE. The CDR3 bases are TGTGCCAGCAGCTCGGACAGGATGAACACTGAAGCTTTCTTT. Translating gives CASSSDRMNTEAFF.

The genes are TRBV20-1 and TRBJ1-1; a possible D gene is TRBD1 (5 bases). V gave up 6 bases and J gave up 2 bases, with 10 bases separating them. The CDR3 extends over 12 amino acids. CDR1 and CDR2 from the germline V gene are DFQATT and SNEGSKA (reference sequence). The CDR3, as DNA: TGCAGTGCGCAGACAGATAACACTGAAGCTTTCTTT. This translates into CSAQTDNTEAFF.

In its sample, this clonotype was seen a few times. This chain connects TRBV27 to TRBJ2-1; D remains unclear. V was pared by 5 bases and J by 0 bases, with 17 bases between. Per the germline V gene, CDR1 is MNHEY and CDR2 is SMNVEV (reference sequence). The CDR3 is 17 amino acids. Written as DNA, the CDR3 is TGTGCCAGCAGTCTCTTAACTTCCCGGAGCTCCTACAATGAGCAGTTCTTC. Protein product: CASSLLTSRSSYNEQFF.

This clonotype was seen a few times. The rearrangement uses TRBV2 and TRBJ1-5; D may be TRBD1 (5 bases). The germline CDR1 and CDR2 sequences are SNHLY and FYNNEI. The CDR3 sequence is 14 residues long. V gave up 5 bases and J gave up 7 bases, with 15 bases separating them. The CDR3 DNA reads as TGTGCCAGCAGTTCCCCAAGGGGTCTACAGCCCCAGCATTTT. This translates into CASSSPRGLQPQHF.

This clonotype showed up just a few times. The chain is built from TRBV5-1 and TRBJ2-3, with 9 bases lining up with TRBD2. The length of the CDR3 is 18 residues. Trimming took 4 bases from V and 0 from J; bases not matched to a gene: 12. The germline V gene has CDR1 SGHRS and CDR2 YFSETQ. This chain's CDR3 is CASSSLPSGTSSTDTQYF. In DNA form, the CDR3 reads TGCGCCAGCAGCAGCTTACCTAGCGGGACTTCTAGCACAGATACGCAGTATTTT.

The gene calls are TRBV11-1 and TRBJ2-6; tentatively, D is TRBD1 (6 bases). The CDR3 is 18 amino acids. Trimming stripped 1 base from V and 4 bases from J, with 17 bases between. Germline-derived CDR1 and CDR2 are SGHAT and FQDESV (reference sequence). DNA for the CDR3: TGTGCCAGCAGCTTAGGGACGACAGGCACAGTCGGGGCCAACGTCCTGACTTTC. Its protein product is CASSLGTTGTVGANVLTF.

The chain links TRBV10-3 to TRBJ2-1, with unresolved D. The germline V and J ends were trimmed by 1 base and 3 bases, with 1 base remaining between them. CDR1 and CDR2 from the germline V gene are ENHRY and SYGVKD. The CDR3 runs to 12 residues. The CDR3 protein is CAISEYYNEQFF. CDR3 coding DNA: TGTGCCATCAGTGAGTACTACAATGAGCAGTTCTTC.

The rearrangement links TRBV7-9 to TRBJ1-1; maybe TRBD1 (5 bases). The CDR3 consists of 15 residues. In germline, CDR1 is SEHNR, CDR2 FQNEAQ (reference sequence). The V gene lost 3 bases and the J gene lost 3 bases, with 14 bases spanning the gap. This CDR3 reads CASSFLPGRDTEAFF. Written as DNA, the CDR3 is TGTGCCAGCAGCTTTTTACCGGGACGGGACACTGAAGCTTTCTTT.

The V call is TRBV9, the J call TRBJ2-2; tentative D call: TRBD2 (5 bases). The CDR3 sequence is 16 residues long. Germline V gene lookup returns CDR1 SGDLS and CDR2 YYNGEE. V was clipped by 5 bases and J by 0 bases, with 14 bases between them. The DNA for the CDR3 is TGTGCCAGCAGTCGAGAGGGCTCCGCGAACACCGGGGAGCTGTTTTTT. Residues: CASSREGSANTGELFF.

V gene TRBV7-3 combines with J gene TRBJ2-1, with a tentative D call TRBD2 (5 bases). Per the germline V gene, CDR1 is SGHTA and CDR2 is FQGTGA. The CDR3 extends over 13 amino acids. Trimming pared 0 bases from V and 7 bases from J, leaving 7 bases between. CDR3 amino acids: CASSLTRRNEQFF. The CDR3 coding sequence is TGTGCCAGCAGCTTAACCAGGAGGAATGAGCAGTTCTTC.

This clonotype was seen ten or more times. The chain recombines TRBV5-1 with TRBJ2-3; 9 bases match TRBD2. From germline, CDR1 is SGHRS and CDR2 YFSETQ. V shed 3 bases, J shed 8 bases, and the junction held 10 bases outside the gene matches. The length of the CDR3 is 15 residues. The DNA of the CDR3 is TGCGCCAGCAGCTACCCGGGACTAGCAAAGGGTACGCAGTATTTT. Translating gives CASSYPGLAKGTQYF. Supplemented by reference TRBV5-1 and TRBJ2-3, the full variable domain reads KAGVTQTPRYLIKTRGQQVTLSCSPISGHRSVSWYQQTPGQGLQFLFEYFSETQRNKGNFPGRFSGRQFSNSRSEMNVSTLELGDSALYLCASSYPGLAKGTQYFGPGTRLTVL.

The genes are TRBV20-1 and TRBJ2-7, with TRBD2 matching 7 bases. V shed 2 bases and J 5 bases; nucleotides not matched to a gene: 15. This CDR3 comprises 16 residues. Germline V gives CDR1 DFQATT, CDR2 SNEGSKA (reference sequence). CDR3 sequence reads: CSARPFGRSMTNEQYF. The CDR3 nucleotides read TGCAGTGCTAGACCCTTCGGGAGGTCGATGACTAACGAGCAGTACTTC.

This clonotype showed up just a few times. This chain uses TRBV7-9 with TRBJ2-1; tentatively, D is TRBD2 (6 bases). V was trimmed by 5 bases and J by 3 bases, leaving 17 bases between them. Germline V lookup: CDR1 SEHNR, CDR2 FQNEAQ (reference sequence). The CDR3 runs to 16 residues. The CDR3 DNA reads as TGTGCCAGCAGCCCACCCGGCGCGGGGTTCTACAATGAGCAGTTCTTC. This encodes CASSPPGAGFYNEQFF. Combining the CDR3 with reference TRBV7-9 and TRBJ2-1 gives the whole variable domain DTGVSQNPRHKITKRGQNVTFRCDPISEHNRLYWYRQTLGQGPEFLTYFQNEAQLEKSRLLSDRFSAERPKGSFSTLEIQRTEQGDSAMYLCASSPPGAGFYNEQFFGPGTRLTVL.

In the case of this clonotype: An end of the junction differs from the germline gene, which may be a read error. This rearrangement joins TRBV28 to TRBJ2-3; D remains unclear. This CDR3 spans 15 amino acids. Germline V gene lookup returns CDR1 MDHEN and CDR2 SYDVKM. The CDR3 here is CASSDTLRTRDAQYF. DNA for the CDR3: TGTGCCAGCAGCGACACCCTTAGGACCCGAGATGCGCAGTATTTT. Full variable domain (missing parts from reference TRBV28 and TRBJ2-3): DVKVTQSSRYLVKRTGEKVFLECVQDMDHENMFWYRQDPGLGLRLIYFSYDVKMKEKGDIPEGYSVSREKKERFSLILESASTNQTSMYLCASSDTLRTRDAQYFGPGTRLTVL.

The chain uses TRBV7-3 and TRBJ2-2; a weak D match, TRBD2 (6 bases). The V gene's germline CDR1 is SGHTA and CDR2 FQGTGA. CDR3 size: 14 residues. Trimming took 5 bases from V and 7 from J, leaving 14 bases between them. As DNA, the CDR3 is TGTGCCAGCAGCACCGGGACTGCGCACGGGGAGCTGTTTTTT. Translation gives CASSTGTAHGELFF.